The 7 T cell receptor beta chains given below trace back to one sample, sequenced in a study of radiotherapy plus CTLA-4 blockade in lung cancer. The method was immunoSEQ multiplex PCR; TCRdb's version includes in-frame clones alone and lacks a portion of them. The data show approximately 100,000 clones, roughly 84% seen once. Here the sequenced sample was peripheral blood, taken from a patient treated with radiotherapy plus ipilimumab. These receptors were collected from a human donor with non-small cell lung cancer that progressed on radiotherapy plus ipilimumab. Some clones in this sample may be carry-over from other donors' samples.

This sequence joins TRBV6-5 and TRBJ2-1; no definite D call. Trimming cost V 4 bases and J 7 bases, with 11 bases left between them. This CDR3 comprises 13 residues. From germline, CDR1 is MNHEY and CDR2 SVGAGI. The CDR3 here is CASSWAVQNEQFF. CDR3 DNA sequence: TGTGCCAGCAGTTGGGCGGTGCAGAATGAGCAGTTCTTC.

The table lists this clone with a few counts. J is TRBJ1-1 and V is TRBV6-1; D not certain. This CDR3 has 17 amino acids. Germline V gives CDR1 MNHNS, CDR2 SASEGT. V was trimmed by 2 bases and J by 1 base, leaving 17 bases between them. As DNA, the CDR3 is TGTGCCAGCAGTGAATTGTATCTGGTTGGGTCGAACACTGAAGCTTTCTTT. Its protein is CASSELYLVGSNTEAFF.

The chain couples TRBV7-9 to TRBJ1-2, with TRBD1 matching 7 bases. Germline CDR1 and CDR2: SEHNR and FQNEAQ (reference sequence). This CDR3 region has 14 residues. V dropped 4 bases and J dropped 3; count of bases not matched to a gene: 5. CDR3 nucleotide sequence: TGTGCCAGCAGCTATAACAGGGGAGACTATGGCTACACCTTC. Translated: CASSYNRGDYGYTF.

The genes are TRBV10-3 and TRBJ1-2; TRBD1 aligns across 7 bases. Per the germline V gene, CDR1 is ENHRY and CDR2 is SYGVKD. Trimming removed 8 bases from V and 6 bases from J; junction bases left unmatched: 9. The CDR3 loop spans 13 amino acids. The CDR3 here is CAIHRTGGHGYTF. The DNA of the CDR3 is TGTGCCATCCATAGGACAGGTGGGCATGGCTACACCTTC.

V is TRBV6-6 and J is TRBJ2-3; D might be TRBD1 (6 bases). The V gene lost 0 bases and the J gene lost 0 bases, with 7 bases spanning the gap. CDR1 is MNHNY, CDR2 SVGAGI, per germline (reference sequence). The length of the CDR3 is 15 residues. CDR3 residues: CASSYSTGSTDTQYF. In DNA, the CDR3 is TGTGCCAGCAGTTACTCGACAGGTAGCACAGATACGCAGTATTTT.

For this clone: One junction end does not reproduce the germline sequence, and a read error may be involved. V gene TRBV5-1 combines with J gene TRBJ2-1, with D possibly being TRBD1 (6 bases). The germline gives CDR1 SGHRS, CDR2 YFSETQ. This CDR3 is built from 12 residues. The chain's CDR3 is CASSEPGDAKVF. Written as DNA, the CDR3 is TGCGCCAGCAGCGAACCAGGGGACGCGAAGGTCTTC. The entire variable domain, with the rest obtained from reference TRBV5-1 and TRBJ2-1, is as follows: KAGVTQTPRYLIKTRGQQVTLSCSPISGHRSVSWYQQTPGQGLQFLFEYFSETQRNKGNFPGRFSGRQFSNSRSEMNVSTLELGDSALYLCASSEPGDAKVFGPGTRLTVL.

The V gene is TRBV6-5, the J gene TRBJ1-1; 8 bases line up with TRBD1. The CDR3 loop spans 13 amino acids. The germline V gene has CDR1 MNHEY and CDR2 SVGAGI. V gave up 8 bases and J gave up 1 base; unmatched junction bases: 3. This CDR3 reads CASQGQGNTEAFF. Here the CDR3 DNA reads TGTGCCAGCCAAGGACAGGGGAACACTGAAGCTTTCTTT.